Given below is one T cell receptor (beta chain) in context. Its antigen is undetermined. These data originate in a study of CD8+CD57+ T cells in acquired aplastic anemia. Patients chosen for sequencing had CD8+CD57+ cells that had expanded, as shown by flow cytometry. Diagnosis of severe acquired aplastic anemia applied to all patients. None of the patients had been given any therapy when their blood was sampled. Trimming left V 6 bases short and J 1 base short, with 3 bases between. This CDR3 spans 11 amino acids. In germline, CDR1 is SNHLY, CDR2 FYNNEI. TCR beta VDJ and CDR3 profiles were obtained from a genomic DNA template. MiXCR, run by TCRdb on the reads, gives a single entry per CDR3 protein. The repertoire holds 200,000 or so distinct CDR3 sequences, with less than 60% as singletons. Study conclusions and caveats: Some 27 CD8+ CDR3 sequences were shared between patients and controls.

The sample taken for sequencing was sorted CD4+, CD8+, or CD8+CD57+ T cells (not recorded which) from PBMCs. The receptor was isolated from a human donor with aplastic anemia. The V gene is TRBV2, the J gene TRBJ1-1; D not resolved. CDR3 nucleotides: TGTGCCAGCAGGGAGAACACTGAAGCTTTCTTT. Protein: CASRENTEAFF.